A selection of T cell receptor beta chains follows, all from one sample in a study of control samples from healthy donors and cancer patients. Profiling relied on immunoSEQ multiplex PCR, and the TCRdb table lists in-frame clones only, not all of them. Counted here are hundreds of thousands of clones, around nine tenths occurring once; the ten biggest clones make up roughly 6.4%. Specimen: PBMCs. The receptors derive from a man aged 40-55 years with head and neck cancer. Both conserved end residues are part of each CDR3. Fields, in order: V gene, clone size, D gene, J gene, CDR3 DNA, CDR3 protein. A D gene is named only where the DNA matches it firmly. Only some rows state a clone size, as once, few, many or a class for expanded clones.

V: TRBV6-5; size: NA; D: TRBD1; J: TRBJ1-1; DNA: TGTGCCAGCAGTTACCCAGGGGGCACTGAAGCTTTCTTT; CDR3: CASSYPGGTEAFF
V: TRBV28; size: NA; D: NA; J: TRBJ1-2; DNA: TGTGCCAGCAGTTTGAGGGCGGGTGGCTACACCTTC; CDR3: CASSLRAGGYTF
V: TRBV27; size: once; D: TRBD1; J: TRBJ1-4; DNA: TGTGCCAGCAGTTACACCCCCAGACAGGGGTTACATGAAAAACTGTTTTTT; CDR3: CASSYTPRQGLHEKLFF
V: TRBV5-4; size: NA; D: NA; J: TRBJ2-6; DNA: TGTGCCAGCAGCTTAGTCCGTGTCCTTGGGGCCAACGTCCTGACTTTC; CDR3: CASSLVRVLGANVLTF
V: TRBV18; size: NA; D: TRBD1; J: TRBJ2-7; DNA: TGTGCCAGCTCACCTAAATTGACAGGGACCCCCTACGAGCAGTACTTC; CDR3: CASSPKLTGTPYEQYF
V: TRBV20-1; size: once; D: NA; J: TRBJ2-5; DNA: TGCAGTGCTAGCCCCCGAGAGACCCAGTACTTC; CDR3: CSASPRETQYF
V: TRBV6-5; size: NA; D: NA; J: TRBJ2-7; DNA: TGTGCCAGCAGCGTAGGCCCCCAGCTACGCGAGCAGTACTTC; CDR3: CASSVGPQLREQYF
V: TRBV2; size: NA; D: TRBD1; J: TRBJ2-1; DNA: TGTGCCAGCAGCCTAAGACAGGGTGAAGGGGATCGGCAGTTCTTC; CDR3: CASSLRQGEGDRQFF
V: TRBV30; size: NA; D: TRBD1; J: TRBJ2-1; DNA: TGTGCCTGGACGACGGGGACAGGGATCGATGAGCAGTTCTTC; CDR3: CAWTTGTGIDEQFF
V: TRBV5-1; size: NA; D: NA; J: TRBJ2-7; DNA: TGCGCCAGCAGCTTGGCATCCTCCTACGAGCAGTACTTC; CDR3: CASSLASSYEQYF
V: TRBV6-5; size: NA; D: TRBD1; J: TRBJ1-2; DNA: TGTGCCAGCAGCCTGGACAGGGTCGAAGGCGGCTACACCTTC; CDR3: CASSLDRVEGGYTF
V: TRBV4-1; size: NA; D: NA; J: TRBJ1-1; DNA: TGCGCCAGCAGCCAAGATCAGAGCCCTGCTGAAGCTTTCTTT; CDR3: CASSQDQSPAEAFF
V: TRBV30; size: once; D: NA; J: TRBJ2-2; DNA: TGTGCCTGGAGTGGAGGGGAGGTAACCGGGGAGCTGTTTTTT; CDR3: CAWSGGEVTGELFF
V: TRBV7-9; size: NA; D: NA; J: TRBJ1-5; DNA: TGTGCCAGCAGCTTAGTGGATAGCAATCAGCCCCAGCATTTT; CDR3: CASSLVDSNQPQHF
V: TRBV3-1/TRBV3-2; size: NA; D: NA; J: TRBJ1-6; DNA: TGTGCCAGCAGCCAAGATAATGGGGGGAGCTCCGGGGATAATTCACCCCTCCACTTT; CDR3: CASSQDNGGSSGDNSPLHF
V: TRBV2; size: NA; D: NA; J: TRBJ1-1; DNA: TGTGCCAGCAGTGATAGTTGGGGAGCCACTGAAGCTTTCTTT; CDR3: CASSDSWGATEAFF
V: TRBV9; size: NA; D: NA; J: TRBJ2-5; DNA: TGTGCCAGCAGCGTGGGGGGGGCACAAGAGACCCAGTACTTC; CDR3: CASSVGGAQETQYF
V: TRBV7-9; size: NA; D: NA; J: TRBJ1-1; DNA: TGTGCCAGCAGCTTAAGCTCTATGGCGGGCACTGAAGCTTTCTTT; CDR3: CASSLSSMAGTEAFF
V: TRBV15; size: NA; D: NA; J: TRBJ2-7; DNA: TGTGCCACCAGCCCTTATCGGGTAAGCTACGAGCAGTACTTC; CDR3: CATSPYRVSYEQYF
V: TRBV9; size: once; D: NA; J: TRBJ1-2; DNA: TGTGCCAGCAGCGTCGGCAGCCTAGCTAACTATGGCTACACCTTC; CDR3: CASSVGSLANYGYTF
V: TRBV28; size: NA; D: NA; J: TRBJ1-5; DNA: TGTGCCAGCAGTTGGGCGTGGGGTCGGAATCAGCCCCAGCATTTT; CDR3: CASSWAWGRNQPQHF
V: TRBV5-5; size: NA; D: NA; J: TRBJ2-1; DNA: TGTGCCAGCAGCGGTCCCGGGACACCTTCCTACAATGAGCAGTTCTTC; CDR3: CASSGPGTPSYNEQFF
V: TRBV20-1; size: NA; D: NA; J: TRBJ1-5; DNA: TGCAGTGCTAGTTCCAGGGCTCAAGGGCAGCCCCAGCATTTT; CDR3: CSASSRAQGQPQHF
V: TRBV19; size: NA; D: NA; J: TRBJ2-3; DNA: TGTGCCAGTAGTAGCAGCCCGTTGGGGCGAGATACGCAGTATTTT; CDR3: CASSSSPLGRDTQYF
V: TRBV19; size: once; D: TRBD1; J: TRBJ2-1; DNA: TGTGCCAGTAGCCCTAGGACAGGGCTAAGAAATGAGCAGTTCTTC; CDR3: CASSPRTGLRNEQFF
V: TRBV4-3; size: few; D: TRBD1; J: TRBJ1-2; DNA: TGCGCCAGCAGCCAAGATCTGGGCCGGACAGGACAAACCTATGGCTACACCTTC; CDR3: CASSQDLGRTGQTYGYTF
V: TRBV27; size: NA; D: TRBD1; J: TRBJ2-2; DNA: TGTGCCAGCAGTCGGGGACAGGGGGCTTACACCGGGGAGCTGTTTTTT; CDR3: CASSRGQGAYTGELFF
V: TRBV29-1; size: NA; D: NA; J: TRBJ2-1; DNA: TGCAGCGTTGTTCGGGTTTTCGGGATTTCAGACAATGAGCAGTTCTTC; CDR3: CSVVRVFGISDNEQFF
V: TRBV7-8; size: NA; D: NA; J: TRBJ2-6; DNA: TGTGCCAGCAGCTTGGCTCTTGGGGGCTCTGGGGCCAACGTCCTGACTTTC; CDR3: CASSLALGGSGANVLTF
V: TRBV5-1; size: NA; D: TRBD2; J: TRBJ2-7; DNA: TGCGCCAGCAGCTTTGGCGGGAGGGCCTACGAGCAGTACTTC; CDR3: CASSFGGRAYEQYF
V: TRBV30; size: NA; D: NA; J: TRBJ1-2; DNA: TGTGCCTGGAGTGCTATAGTAGGTGGCTACACCTTC; CDR3: CAWSAIVGGYTF
V: TRBV10-1; size: NA; D: TRBD2; J: TRBJ2-2; DNA: TGCGCCAGCAGTGCCGGACTAGCGGGAGGGCCGAGGACCGGGGAGCTGTTTTTT; CDR3: CASSAGLAGGPRTGELFF